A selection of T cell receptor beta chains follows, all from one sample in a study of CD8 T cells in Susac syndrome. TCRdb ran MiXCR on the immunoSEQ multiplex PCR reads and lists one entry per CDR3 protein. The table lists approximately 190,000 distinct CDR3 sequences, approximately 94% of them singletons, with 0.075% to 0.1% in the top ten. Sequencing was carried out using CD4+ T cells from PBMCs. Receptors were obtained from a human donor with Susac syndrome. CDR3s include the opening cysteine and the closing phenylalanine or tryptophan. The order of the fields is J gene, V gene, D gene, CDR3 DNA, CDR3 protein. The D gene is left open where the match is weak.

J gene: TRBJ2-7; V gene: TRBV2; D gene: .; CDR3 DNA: TGTGCCAGCAGTCAGCAGGGATACGAGCAGTACTTC; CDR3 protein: CASSQQGYEQYF
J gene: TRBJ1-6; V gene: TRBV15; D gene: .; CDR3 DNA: TGTGCCACCAGCCTACGAAATTCACCCCTCCACTTT; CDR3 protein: CATSLRNSPLHF
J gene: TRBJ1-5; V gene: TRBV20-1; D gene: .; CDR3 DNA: TGCAGTGCTAGAGATCGGGTGGGAGATCAGCCCCAGCATTTT; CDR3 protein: CSARDRVGDQPQHF
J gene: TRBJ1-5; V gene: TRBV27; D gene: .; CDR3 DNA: TGTGCCAGCAGTTTAAATGTCTTTAGCAATCAGCCCCAGCATTTT; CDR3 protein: CASSLNVFSNQPQHF
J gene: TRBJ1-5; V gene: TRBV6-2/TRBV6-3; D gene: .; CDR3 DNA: TGTGCCAGCAGTTATTTCAGAAATCAGCCCCAGCATTTT; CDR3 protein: CASSYFRNQPQHF
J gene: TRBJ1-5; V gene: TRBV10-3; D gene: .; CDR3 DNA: TGTGCCATCAGTGAATCAGGGGATCAGCCCCAGCATTTT; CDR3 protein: CAISESGDQPQHF
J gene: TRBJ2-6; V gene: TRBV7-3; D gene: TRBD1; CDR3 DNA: TGTGCCAGCAGCATCACAGGGGCTGGGGCCAACGTCCTGACTTTC; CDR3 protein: CASSITGAGANVLTF
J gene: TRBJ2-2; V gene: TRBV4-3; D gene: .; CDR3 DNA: TGCGCCAGCAGAAGAACCCCTGTCGGGGAGCTGTTTTTT; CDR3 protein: CASRRTPVGELFF
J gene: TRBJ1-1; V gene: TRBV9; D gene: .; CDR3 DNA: TGTGCCAGCAGCGTAGAGAATAGGAACACTGAAGCTTTCTTT; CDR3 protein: CASSVENRNTEAFF
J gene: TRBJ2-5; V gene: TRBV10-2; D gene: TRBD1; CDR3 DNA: TGCGCCAGCAGAGGGACAGGGAGACAAGAGACCCAGTACTTC; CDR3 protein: CASRGTGRQETQYF
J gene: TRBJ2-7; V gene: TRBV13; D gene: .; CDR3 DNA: TGTGCCAGCAGCTTAGGCAAGGTAGCCTACGAGCAGTACTTC; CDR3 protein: CASSLGKVAYEQYF
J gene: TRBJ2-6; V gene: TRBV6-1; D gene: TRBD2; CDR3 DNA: TGTGCCAGCAGGTCGGGAGGGCGGCTCTCTGGGGCCAACGTCCTGACTTTC; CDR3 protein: CASRSGGRLSGANVLTF
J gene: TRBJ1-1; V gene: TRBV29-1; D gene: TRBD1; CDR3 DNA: TGCAGCGTTGGGACATGGGGACAGCTGAACACTGAAGCTTTCTTT; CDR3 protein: CSVGTWGQLNTEAFF